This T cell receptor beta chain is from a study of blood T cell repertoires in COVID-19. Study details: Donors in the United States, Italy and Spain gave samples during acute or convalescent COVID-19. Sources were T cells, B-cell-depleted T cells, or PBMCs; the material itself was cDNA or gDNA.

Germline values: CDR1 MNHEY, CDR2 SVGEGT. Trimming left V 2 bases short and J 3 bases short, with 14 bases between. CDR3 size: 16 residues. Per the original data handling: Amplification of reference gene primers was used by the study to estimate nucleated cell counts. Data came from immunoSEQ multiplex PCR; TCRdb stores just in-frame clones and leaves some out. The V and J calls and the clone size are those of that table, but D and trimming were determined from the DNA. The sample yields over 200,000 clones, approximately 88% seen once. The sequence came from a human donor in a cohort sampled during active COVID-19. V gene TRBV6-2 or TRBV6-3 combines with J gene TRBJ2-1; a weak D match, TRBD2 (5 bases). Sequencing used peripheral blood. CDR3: CASSYRSGNYYNEQFF. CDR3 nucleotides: TGTGCCAGCAGTTACAGGTCGGGAAACTACTACAATGAGCAGTTCTTC.